Given below is one T cell receptor beta chain in context. The sample comes from a study of blood T cell repertoires in COVID-19. In the study's own analysis: Scientists estimated how many nucleated cells there were by amplifying reference gene primers. The protocol was immunoSEQ multiplex PCR, while the TCRdb copy is restricted to in-frame clones and leaves out a portion. D and trimming were read from the DNA, whereas the V and J calls and clone size are those reported in that table. Altogether fewer than 50,000 clones are present, roughly 86% being singletons, with the ten largest covering about 15%. The CDR3 is made up of 17 amino acids. Germline assignment: CDR1 SGHTA and CDR2 FQGNSA. After removal of 7 bases from V and 2 bases from J, the junction contained 14 bases not matched to a gene.

The clonotype was recovered from a human donor in a cohort sampled during active COVID-19. The sample comprised peripheral blood. The chain couples TRBV7-2 to TRBJ2-1, with 7 bases identical to TRBD1. CDR3 nucleotide sequence: TGTGCCAGCACCCGTCTGCGGCAGGGGGTCACCTACAATGAGCAGTTCTTC. Translated, it gives CASTRLRQGVTYNEQFF.